These 14 T cell receptor beta chains originate from one sample sequenced in a study of cytomegalovirus exposure and HLA in healthy donors. In the PCR, 60 Vbeta and 13 Jbeta primers were used. Generated by immunoSEQ multiplex PCR, the TCRdb table keeps only in-frame clones and is missing some. The sample contains 200,000 or so clones, approximately 84% of which appear only once. Sequenced material: PBMCs. These receptors all come from a boy younger than 18 in good health and CMV-seronegative.

The chain is built from TRBV7-8 and TRBJ1-3, with D perhaps matching TRBD1 (5 bases). The CDR3 has 15 amino acids. Germline V CDR1 and CDR2: SGHVS, FQNEAQ. V lost 1 base and J 2 bases, leaving 9 bases between the germline ends. CDR3 protein: CASSLGGGPGNTIYF. In nucleotides, the CDR3 is TGTGCCAGCAGCTTAGGCGGGGGACCTGGAAACACCATATATTTT.

This clone was seen once. The chain couples TRBV13 to TRBJ2-3, with D unresolved. Germline V lookup: CDR1 PRHDT, CDR2 FYEKMQ (reference sequence). The CDR3 sequence is 13 residues long. Trimming stripped 4 bases from V and 0 bases from J, with 5 bases between. CDR3 sequence (DNA): TGTGCCAGCAGCTCCTCTAGCACAGATACGCAGTATTTT. Translated, it gives CASSSSSTDTQYF.

V gene TRBV9 combines with J gene TRBJ1-4, with TRBD1 as a possible D gene (6 bases). The CDR3 sequence is 15 residues long. V was trimmed by 3 bases and J by 4 bases, leaving 13 bases between them. The germline V gene encodes CDR1 SGDLS and CDR2 YYNGEE. CDR3 amino acids: CASSDSQGLNEKLFF. The DNA for the CDR3 is TGTGCCAGCAGCGATTCACAGGGCCTTAATGAAAAACTGTTTTTT.

This clone showed up just once. The V gene is TRBV2, the J gene TRBJ2-7, with 9 positions matching TRBD1. J was trimmed by 4 bases and V by 9 bases; bases with no gene match: 4. The germline V gene encodes CDR1 SNHLY and CDR2 FYNNEI. The CDR3 covers 12 residues. The CDR3, as DNA: TGTGCCAGAGGGGACAGGGAATACGAGCAGTACTTC. Its protein product is CARGDREYEQYF.

V usage is TRBV10-3 and J usage is TRBJ2-7; D is possibly TRBD1 (5 bases). Germline values: CDR1 ENHRY, CDR2 SYGVKD. The CDR3 totals 16 residues. V gave up 0 bases and J gave up 0 bases, with 12 bases separating them. The CDR3 is CAISESTQANSYEQYF. Here the CDR3 DNA reads TGTGCCATCAGTGAGTCGACACAGGCAAACTCCTACGAGCAGTACTTC.

This chain links TRBV5-1 with TRBJ2-7; 7 positions match TRBD2. The V gene's germline CDR1 is SGHRS and CDR2 YFSETQ. The CDR3 contains 16 residues. J lost 2 bases, V lost 4 bases, and 12 bases had no gene match. The CDR3 DNA is TGCGCCAGCAGCCCACTACAAGCGGGACGGGCCTACGAGCAGTACTTC. Translation gives CASSPLQAGRAYEQYF. Drawing the rest from reference TRBV5-1 and TRBJ2-7, the complete variable domain is KAGVTQTPRYLIKTRGQQVTLSCSPISGHRSVSWYQQTPGQGLQFLFEYFSETQRNKGNFPGRFSGRQFSNSRSEMNVSTLELGDSALYLCASSPLQAGRAYEQYFGPGTRLTVT.

The chain employs TRBV27 and TRBJ2-7; weak D call: TRBD1 (6 bases). V lost 5 bases and J lost 7, with 12 bases in between. Germline V gene sequence: CDR1 MNHEY, CDR2 SMNVEV (reference sequence). This CDR3 is built from 12 residues. The CDR3 loop reads CASSQQGGEQYF. In DNA, the CDR3 is TGTGCCAGCAGTCAACAGGGTGGGGAGCAGTACTTC.

V usage is TRBV5-1 and J usage is TRBJ2-5; 8 positions match TRBD1. V was clipped by 3 bases and J by 2 bases; unmatched bases: 3. Germline values: CDR1 SGHRS, CDR2 YFSETQ. This CDR3 is built from 14 residues. The CDR3 spells CASSSTGGQETQYF. The CDR3 DNA sequence: TGCGCCAGCAGCTCCACAGGGGGTCAAGAGACCCAGTACTTC.

This clone has a single count. This chain links TRBV4-3 with TRBJ2-1, with 9 bases aligning to TRBD1. This CDR3 has 15 amino acids. V lost 4 bases, J lost 8 bases, and 9 bases stayed unmatched. Germline-derived CDR1 and CDR2 are LGHNA and YSLEER. The CDR3 nucleotides read TGCGCCAGCAGCCTAAGGGACAGGGTAGAGTATGAGCAGTTCTTC. Translating it yields CASSLRDRVEYEQFF.

The chain recombines TRBV4-2 with TRBJ1-5; a possible D gene is TRBD1 (5 bases). There are 16 residues in the CDR3. Between the trimmed V and J ends, which lost 0 bases and 5 bases, there was a span of 14 bases. Germline V lookup: CDR1 LGHNA, CDR2 YNFKEQ. Here the CDR3 reads CASSQDGRAEHQPQHF. The CDR3 DNA reads as TGTGCCAGCAGCCAAGATGGCAGGGCGGAACATCAGCCCCAGCATTTT.

The chain couples TRBV4-2 to TRBJ2-3; D is perhaps TRBD1 (5 bases). Germline CDR1 is LGHNA and CDR2 is YNFKEQ. The CDR3 sequence is 15 residues long. Trimming took off 0 bases at V and 3 bases at J, with 10 bases between the two ends. CDR3 coding DNA: TGTGCCAGCAGCCAAGAGGTCAGGGTGACAGATACGCAGTATTTT. It translates to CASSQEVRVTDTQYF.

The rearrangement uses TRBV5-1 and TRBJ2-1; D unresolved. The CDR3 sequence is 16 residues long. V was pared by 3 bases and J by 0 bases, with 13 bases between. Germline V gene lookup returns CDR1 SGHRS and CDR2 YFSETQ. CDR3 loop: CASSSAGWSSYNEQFF. In nucleotides, the CDR3 is TGCGCCAGCAGCTCTGCTGGCTGGAGCTCCTACAATGAGCAGTTCTTC.

The chain combines TRBV19 with TRBJ1-6; D is possibly TRBD1 (5 bases). This CDR3 is 14 amino acids long. The ends were cut back, 7 bases at V and 8 bases at J, with 15 bases in the middle. Germline CDR1 is LNHDA and CDR2 is SQIVND (reference sequence). In nucleotides, the CDR3 is TGTGCCAGTACCCCGGGGGGGGGAGATTCACCCCTCCACTTT. Its translation: CASTPGGGDSPLHF.

V usage is TRBV29-1 and J usage is TRBJ2-5, with no clear D. This CDR3 has 14 residues. V lost 6 bases to trimming and J lost 4 bases, with 18 bases between them. Germline assignment: CDR1 SQVTM and CDR2 ANQGSEA. The chain's CDR3 is CSVPNVGSRETQYF. In DNA form, the CDR3 reads TGCAGCGTCCCAAACGTGGGTAGCCGAGAGACCCAGTACTTC. Variable domain in full (rest from reference TRBV29-1 and TRBJ2-5): SAVISQKPSRDICQRGTSLTIQCQVDSQVTMMFWYRQQPGQSLTLIATANQGSEATYESGFVIDKFPISRPNLTFSTLTVSNMSPEDSSIYLCSVPNVGSRETQYFGPGTRLLVL.